Listed below are T cell receptor beta chains from one sample, sequenced in a study of cytomegalovirus exposure and HLA in healthy donors. Only in-frame clones appear in the TCRdb table, and some are missing; sequencing was by immunoSEQ multiplex PCR. The sample contains some 150,000 clones, approximately 78% of which appear only once. The sample consisted of PBMCs. Receptor source: a woman aged 25 to 39 in good health and CMV-seropositive. The CDR3 runs from the conserved cysteine through the conserved F or W. A D gene is named only where the DNA matches it firmly. The listing skips clone size in some rows; elsewhere it reads once, few, many or a size class.

d_gene: -; j_gene: TRBJ2-7; v_gene: TRBV7-6; abundance: -; CDR3aa: CASSYSTAAYEQYF; CDR3nt: TGTGCCAGCAGCTATTCTACAGCCGCCTACGAGCAGTACTTC
d_gene: TRBD1; j_gene: TRBJ2-5; v_gene: TRBV27; abundance: -; CDR3aa: CASSLFGQGFKQYF; CDR3nt: TGTGCCAGCAGTTTATTCGGACAGGGTTTCAAGCAGTACTTC
d_gene: TRBD1; j_gene: TRBJ2-3; v_gene: TRBV6-1; abundance: -; CDR3aa: CASSGRGYDTQYF; CDR3nt: TGTGCCAGCAGCGGCAGGGGGTACGATACGCAGTATTTT
d_gene: -; j_gene: TRBJ1-1; v_gene: TRBV2; abundance: -; CDR3aa: CASSEQGLNTEAFF; CDR3nt: TGTGCCAGCAGTGAACAGGGTTTGAACACTGAAGCTTTCTTT
d_gene: TRBD2; j_gene: TRBJ2-1; v_gene: TRBV7-2; abundance: -; CDR3aa: CASSTSGAYNEQFF; CDR3nt: TGTGCCAGCAGCACTAGCGGGGCCTACAATGAGCAGTTCTTC
d_gene: TRBD2; j_gene: TRBJ2-7; v_gene: TRBV27; abundance: -; CDR3aa: CASRPWGGSSSYEQYF; CDR3nt: TGTGCCAGCCGCCCTTGGGGAGGGTCCTCCTCCTACGAGCAGTACTTC
d_gene: -; j_gene: TRBJ2-2; v_gene: TRBV29-1; abundance: -; CDR3aa: CSVATGLNPTGELFF; CDR3nt: TGCAGCGTTGCGACGGGACTGAACCCCACCGGGGAGCTGTTTTTT
d_gene: TRBD1; j_gene: TRBJ1-2; v_gene: TRBV29-1; abundance: -; CDR3aa: CSVSTGEANYGYTF; CDR3nt: TGCAGCGTGAGCACAGGGGAAGCTAACTATGGCTACACCTTC
d_gene: TRBD1; j_gene: TRBJ1-2; v_gene: TRBV5-6; abundance: -; CDR3aa: CASSYYQGGGYTF; CDR3nt: TGTGCCAGCAGCTATTACCAGGGGGGAGGCTACACCTTC
d_gene: -; j_gene: TRBJ1-4; v_gene: TRBV29-1; abundance: -; CDR3aa: CSVEEVFVPSGEKLFF; CDR3nt: TGCAGCGTTGAAGAGGTGTTTGTGCCTTCAGGTGAAAAACTGTTTTTT
d_gene: -; j_gene: TRBJ1-2; v_gene: TRBV5-1; abundance: -; CDR3aa: CASSPLNYGYTF; CDR3nt: TGCGCCAGCAGCCCTCTCAACTATGGCTACACCTTC
d_gene: TRBD1; j_gene: TRBJ2-5; v_gene: TRBV7-9; abundance: once; CDR3aa: CSSSPGTRGGQGIQETQYF; CDR3nt: TGTTCCAGCAGCCCCGGGACGAGGGGGGGACAGGGAATCCAAGAGACCCAGTACTTC
d_gene: -; j_gene: TRBJ1-5; v_gene: TRBV7-2; abundance: -; CDR3aa: CASSPSPRVPQHF; CDR3nt: TGTGCCAGCAGCCCCTCCCCGCGCGTGCCCCAGCATTTT
d_gene: -; j_gene: TRBJ1-2; v_gene: TRBV7-2; abundance: once; CDR3aa: CASRLDRSSGGYTF; CDR3nt: TGTGCCAGCAGACTCGACAGGTCTTCGGGTGGCTACACCTTC
d_gene: -; j_gene: TRBJ2-7; v_gene: TRBV5-6; abundance: -; CDR3aa: CASRRVGVIGSRSEQYF; CDR3nt: TGTGCCAGCAGACGCGTCGGTGTTATCGGGTCTAGAAGCGAGCAGTACTTC
d_gene: -; j_gene: TRBJ1-2; v_gene: TRBV7-3; abundance: -; CDR3aa: CASSLVELMAGMGGYTF; CDR3nt: TGTGCCAGCAGCTTAGTAGAGCTAATGGCAGGGATGGGTGGCTACACCTTC
d_gene: -; j_gene: TRBJ1-4; v_gene: TRBV19; abundance: -; CDR3aa: CASSMREVNEKLFF; CDR3nt: TGTGCCAGTAGTATGAGGGAGGTCAATGAAAAACTGTTTTTT
d_gene: TRBD1; j_gene: TRBJ1-2; v_gene: TRBV19; abundance: -; CDR3aa: CASFPPRQGRGQQYNYGYTF; CDR3nt: TGTGCCAGTTTCCCTCCGAGACAGGGGAGAGGGCAACAATATAACTATGGCTACACCTTC
d_gene: TRBD1; j_gene: TRBJ2-7; v_gene: TRBV2; abundance: -; CDR3aa: CASRSRGLSEQYF; CDR3nt: TGTGCCAGCAGGTCCAGGGGGCTTAGCGAGCAGTACTTC
d_gene: -; j_gene: TRBJ2-3; v_gene: TRBV7-2; abundance: -; CDR3aa: CASSLGVSRTDTQYF; CDR3nt: TGTGCCAGCAGCTTAGGCGTTTCCCGCACAGATACGCAGTATTTT
d_gene: TRBD1; j_gene: TRBJ2-7; v_gene: TRBV11-3; abundance: few; CDR3aa: CASSSGQGRSYEQYF; CDR3nt: TGTGCCAGCAGCTCGGGACAGGGACGTTCCTACGAGCAGTACTTC
d_gene: TRBD2; j_gene: TRBJ2-7; v_gene: TRBV4-3; abundance: -; CDR3aa: CASSLRLAGTPHEQYF; CDR3nt: TGCGCCAGCAGCCTCAGACTAGCGGGGACGCCCCACGAGCAGTACTTC